The entry that follows covers one T cell receptor beta chain sequence. The data are from a study of immune characterization of retroperitoneal liposarcoma. The junction had 4 bases not matched to a gene; V was cut back by 1 base and J by 4 bases. In germline, CDR1 is SGHNT, CDR2 YENEEA. The CDR3 runs to 16 residues. TCRdb used MiXCR to reprocess the PCR reads, holding one entry per CDR3 protein. Altogether some 4,700 distinct CDR3 sequences are present, roughly a third being singletons, with the ten largest covering 25% to 35%. The V call is TRBV11-3, the J call TRBJ2-5, with 12 bases lining up with TRBD2. The sample was tumor tissue. This TCR was sampled from a male donor with retroperitoneal liposarcoma. The CDR3 protein is CASSLGLAGERETQYF. Written as DNA, the CDR3 is TGTGCCAGCAGCTTAGGACTAGCGGGAGAACGAGAGACCCAGTACTTC.